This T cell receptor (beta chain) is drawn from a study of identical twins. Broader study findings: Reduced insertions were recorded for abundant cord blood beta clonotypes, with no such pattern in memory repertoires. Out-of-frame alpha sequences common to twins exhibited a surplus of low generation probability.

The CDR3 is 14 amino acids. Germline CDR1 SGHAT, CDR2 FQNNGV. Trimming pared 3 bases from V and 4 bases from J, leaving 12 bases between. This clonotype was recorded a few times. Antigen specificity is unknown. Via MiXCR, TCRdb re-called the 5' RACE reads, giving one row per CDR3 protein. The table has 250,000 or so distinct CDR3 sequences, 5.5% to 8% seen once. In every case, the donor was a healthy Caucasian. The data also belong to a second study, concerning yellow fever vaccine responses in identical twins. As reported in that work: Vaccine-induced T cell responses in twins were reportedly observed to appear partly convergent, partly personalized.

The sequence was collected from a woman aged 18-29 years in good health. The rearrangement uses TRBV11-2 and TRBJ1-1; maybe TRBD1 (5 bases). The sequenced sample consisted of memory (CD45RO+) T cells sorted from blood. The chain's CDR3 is CASSLQQGSTEAFF. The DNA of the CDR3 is TGTGCCAGCAGCTTGCAGCAGGGAAGCACTGAAGCTTTCTTT.